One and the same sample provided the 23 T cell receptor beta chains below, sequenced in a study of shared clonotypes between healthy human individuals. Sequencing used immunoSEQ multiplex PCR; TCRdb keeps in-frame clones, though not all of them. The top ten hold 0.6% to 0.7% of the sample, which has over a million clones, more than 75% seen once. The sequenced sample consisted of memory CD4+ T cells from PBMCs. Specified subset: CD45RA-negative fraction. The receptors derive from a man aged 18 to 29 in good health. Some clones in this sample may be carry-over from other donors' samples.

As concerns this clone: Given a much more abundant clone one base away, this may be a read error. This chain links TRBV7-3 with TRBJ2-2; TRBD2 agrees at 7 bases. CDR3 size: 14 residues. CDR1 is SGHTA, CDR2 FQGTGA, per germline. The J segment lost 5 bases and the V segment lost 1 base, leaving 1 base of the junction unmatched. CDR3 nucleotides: TGTGCCAGCAGCTTAAACGGGAGGACCGGGGAGCTGTTTTTT. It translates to CASSLNGRTGELFF.

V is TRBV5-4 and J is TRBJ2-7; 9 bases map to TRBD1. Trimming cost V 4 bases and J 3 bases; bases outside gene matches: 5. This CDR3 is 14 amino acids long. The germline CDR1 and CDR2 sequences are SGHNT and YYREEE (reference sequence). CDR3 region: CASSPGQGYYEQYF. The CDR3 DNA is TGTGCCAGCAGCCCGGGACAGGGTTACTACGAGCAGTACTTC.

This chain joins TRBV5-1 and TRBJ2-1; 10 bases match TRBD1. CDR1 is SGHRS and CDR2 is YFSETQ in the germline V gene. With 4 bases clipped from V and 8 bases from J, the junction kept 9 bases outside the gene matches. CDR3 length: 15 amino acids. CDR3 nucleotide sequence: TGCGCCAGCAGCCCAAGGGACAGGGGCGACCATGAGCAGTTCTTC. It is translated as CASSPRDRGDHEQFF.

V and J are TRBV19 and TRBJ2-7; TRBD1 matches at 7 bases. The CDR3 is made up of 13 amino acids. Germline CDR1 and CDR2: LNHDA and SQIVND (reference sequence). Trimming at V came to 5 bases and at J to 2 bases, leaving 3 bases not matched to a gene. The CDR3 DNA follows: TGTGCCAGTAGTCGGACAGGCCCCTACGAGCAGTACTTC. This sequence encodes CASSRTGPYEQYF.

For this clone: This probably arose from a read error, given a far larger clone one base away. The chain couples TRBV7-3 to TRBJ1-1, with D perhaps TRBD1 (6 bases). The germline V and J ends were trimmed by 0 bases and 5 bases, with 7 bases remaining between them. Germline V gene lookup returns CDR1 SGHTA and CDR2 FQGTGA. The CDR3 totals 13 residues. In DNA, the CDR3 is TGTGCCAGCAGCTTAACCCAGGGGACTGAAGCTTTCTTT. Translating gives CASSLTQGTEAFF.

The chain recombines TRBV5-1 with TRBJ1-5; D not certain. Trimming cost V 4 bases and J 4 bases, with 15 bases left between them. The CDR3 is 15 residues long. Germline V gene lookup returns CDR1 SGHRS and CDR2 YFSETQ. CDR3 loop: CASSPSADFNQPQHF. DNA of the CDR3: TGCGCCAGCAGCCCTAGCGCGGATTTTAATCAGCCCCAGCATTTT.

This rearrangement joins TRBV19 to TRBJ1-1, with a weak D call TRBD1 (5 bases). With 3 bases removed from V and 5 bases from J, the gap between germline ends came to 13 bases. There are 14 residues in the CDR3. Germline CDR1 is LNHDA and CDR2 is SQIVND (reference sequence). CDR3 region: CASSIQGGETEAFF. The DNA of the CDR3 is TGTGCCAGTAGTATCCAGGGTGGAGAAACTGAAGCTTTCTTT.

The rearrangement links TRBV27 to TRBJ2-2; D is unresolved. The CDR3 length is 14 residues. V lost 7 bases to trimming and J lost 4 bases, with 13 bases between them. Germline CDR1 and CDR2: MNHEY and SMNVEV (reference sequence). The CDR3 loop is CASTIGISTGELFF. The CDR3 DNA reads TGTGCCAGCACTATTGGGATTAGCACCGGGGAGCTGTTTTTT.

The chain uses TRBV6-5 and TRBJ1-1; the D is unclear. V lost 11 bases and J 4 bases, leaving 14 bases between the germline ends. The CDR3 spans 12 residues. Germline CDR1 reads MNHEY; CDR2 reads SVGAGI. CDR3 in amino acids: CACQSASTEAFF. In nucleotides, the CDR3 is TGTGCCTGTCAGTCGGCCTCCACTGAAGCTTTCTTT.

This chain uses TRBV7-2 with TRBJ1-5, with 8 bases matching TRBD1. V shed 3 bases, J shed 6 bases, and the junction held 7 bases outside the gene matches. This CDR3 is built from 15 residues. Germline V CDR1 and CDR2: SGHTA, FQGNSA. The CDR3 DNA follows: TGTGCCAGCAGCTTTTCAGGGGGCGCCGGTCAGCCCCAGCATTTT. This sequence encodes CASSFSGGAGQPQHF. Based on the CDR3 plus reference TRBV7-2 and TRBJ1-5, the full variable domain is GAGVSQSPSNKVTEKGKDVELRCDPISGHTALYWYRQSLGQGLEFLIYFQGNSAPDKSGLPSDRFSAERTGGSVSTLTIQRTQQEDSAVYLCASSFSGGAGQPQHFGDGTRLSIL.

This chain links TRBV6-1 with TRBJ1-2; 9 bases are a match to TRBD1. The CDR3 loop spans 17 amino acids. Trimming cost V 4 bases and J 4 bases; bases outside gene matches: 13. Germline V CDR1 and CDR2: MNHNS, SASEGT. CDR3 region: CASSAPGSQGAGYGYTF. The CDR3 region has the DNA TGTGCCAGCAGTGCCCCTGGTTCACAGGGGGCTGGCTATGGCTACACCTTC.

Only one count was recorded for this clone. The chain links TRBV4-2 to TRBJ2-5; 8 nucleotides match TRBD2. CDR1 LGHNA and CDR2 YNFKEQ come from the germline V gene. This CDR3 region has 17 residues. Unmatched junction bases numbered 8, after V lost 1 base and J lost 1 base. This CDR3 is CASSQGERESSQETQYF. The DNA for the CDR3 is TGTGCCAGCAGCCAAGGGGAGCGGGAGTCGTCCCAAGAGACCCAGTACTTC.

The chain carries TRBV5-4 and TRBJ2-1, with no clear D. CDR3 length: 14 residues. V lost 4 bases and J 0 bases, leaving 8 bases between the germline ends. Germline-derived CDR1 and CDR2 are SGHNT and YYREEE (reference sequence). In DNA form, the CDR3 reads TGTGCCAGCAGCCCCCCCCGCTCCTACAATGAGCAGTTCTTC. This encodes CASSPPRSYNEQFF.

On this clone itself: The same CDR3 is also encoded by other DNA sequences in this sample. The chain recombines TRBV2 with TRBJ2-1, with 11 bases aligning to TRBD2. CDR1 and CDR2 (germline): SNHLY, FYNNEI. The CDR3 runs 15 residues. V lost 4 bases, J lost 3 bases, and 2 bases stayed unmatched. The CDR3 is CASSGGTSGYNEQFF. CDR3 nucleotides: TGTGCCAGCAGTGGAGGGACTAGCGGCTACAATGAGCAGTTCTTC.

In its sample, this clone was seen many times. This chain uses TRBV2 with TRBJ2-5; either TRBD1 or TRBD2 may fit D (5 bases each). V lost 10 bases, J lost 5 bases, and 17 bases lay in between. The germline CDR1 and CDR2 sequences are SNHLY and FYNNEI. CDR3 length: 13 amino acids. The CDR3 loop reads CAMHYLWGETQYF. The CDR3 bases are TGTGCCATGCACTACCTCTGGGGGGAGACCCAGTACTTC.

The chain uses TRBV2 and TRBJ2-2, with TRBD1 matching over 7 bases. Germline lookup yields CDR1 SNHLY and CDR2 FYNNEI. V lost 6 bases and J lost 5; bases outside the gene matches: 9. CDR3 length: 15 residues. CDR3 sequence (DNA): TGTGCCAGCAGCAGACAAGGGGGCCAAACCGGGGAGCTGTTTTTT. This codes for CASSRQGGQTGELFF.

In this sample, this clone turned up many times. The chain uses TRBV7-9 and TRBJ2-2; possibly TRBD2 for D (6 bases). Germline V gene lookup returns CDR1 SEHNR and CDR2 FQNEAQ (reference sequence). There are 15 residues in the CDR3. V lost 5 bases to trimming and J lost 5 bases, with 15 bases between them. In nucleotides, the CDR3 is TGTGCCAGCAGCCAACGACTAGTTGGTACCGGGGAGCTGTTTTTT. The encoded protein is CASSQRLVGTGELFF.

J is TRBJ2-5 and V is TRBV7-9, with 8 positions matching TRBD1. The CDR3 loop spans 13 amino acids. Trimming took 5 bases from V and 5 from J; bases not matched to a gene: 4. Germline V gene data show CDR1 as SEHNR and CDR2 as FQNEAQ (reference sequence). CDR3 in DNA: TGTGCCAGCAGCCACCGACAGGGGGAGACCCAGTACTTC. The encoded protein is CASSHRQGETQYF.

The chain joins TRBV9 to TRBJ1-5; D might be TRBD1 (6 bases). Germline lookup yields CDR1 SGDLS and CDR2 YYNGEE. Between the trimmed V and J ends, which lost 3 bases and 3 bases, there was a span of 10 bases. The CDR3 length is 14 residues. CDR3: CASSDTGINQPQHF. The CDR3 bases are TGTGCCAGCAGCGATACAGGGATCAATCAGCCCCAGCATTTT.

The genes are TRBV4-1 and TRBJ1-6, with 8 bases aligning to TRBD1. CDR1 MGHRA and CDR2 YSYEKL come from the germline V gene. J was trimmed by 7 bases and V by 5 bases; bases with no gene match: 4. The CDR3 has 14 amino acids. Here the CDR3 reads CASSTDRANSPLHF. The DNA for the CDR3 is TGCGCCAGCAGCACGGACAGGGCAAATTCACCCCTCCACTTT.

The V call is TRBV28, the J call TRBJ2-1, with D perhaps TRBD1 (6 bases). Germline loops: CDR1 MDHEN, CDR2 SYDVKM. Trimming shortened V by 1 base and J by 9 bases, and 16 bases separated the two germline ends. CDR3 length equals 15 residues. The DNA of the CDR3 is TGTGCCAGCAGTTTATTAGGGGGAGAGTGGGTTGAGCAGTTCTTC. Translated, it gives CASSLLGGEWVEQFF.

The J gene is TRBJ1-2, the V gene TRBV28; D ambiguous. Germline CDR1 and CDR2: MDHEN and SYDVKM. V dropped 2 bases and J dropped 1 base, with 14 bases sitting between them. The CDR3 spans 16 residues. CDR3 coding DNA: TGTGCCAGCAGTTTAACGGGTAGGGCCAGTAACTATGGCTACACCTTC. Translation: CASSLTGRASNYGYTF.

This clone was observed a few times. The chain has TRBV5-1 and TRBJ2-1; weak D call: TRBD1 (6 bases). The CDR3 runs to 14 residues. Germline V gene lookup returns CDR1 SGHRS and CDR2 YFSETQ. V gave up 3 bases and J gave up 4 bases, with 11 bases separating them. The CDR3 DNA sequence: TGCGCCAGCAGCTCAGGGACAAGATACAATGAGCAGTTCTTC. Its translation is CASSSGTRYNEQFF.